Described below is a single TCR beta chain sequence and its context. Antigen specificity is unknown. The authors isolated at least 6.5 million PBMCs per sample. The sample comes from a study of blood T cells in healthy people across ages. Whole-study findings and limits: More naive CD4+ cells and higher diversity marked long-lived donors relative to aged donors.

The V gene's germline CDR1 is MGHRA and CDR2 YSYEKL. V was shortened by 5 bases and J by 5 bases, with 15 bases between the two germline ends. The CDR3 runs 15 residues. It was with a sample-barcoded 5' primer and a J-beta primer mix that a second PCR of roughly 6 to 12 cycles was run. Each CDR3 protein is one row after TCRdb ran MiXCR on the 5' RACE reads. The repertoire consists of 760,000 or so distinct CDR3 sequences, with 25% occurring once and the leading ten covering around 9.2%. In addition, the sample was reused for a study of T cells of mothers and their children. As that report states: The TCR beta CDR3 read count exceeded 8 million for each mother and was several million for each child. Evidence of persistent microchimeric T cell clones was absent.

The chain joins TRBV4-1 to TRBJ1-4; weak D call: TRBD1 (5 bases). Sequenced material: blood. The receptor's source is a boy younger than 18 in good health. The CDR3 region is CASSSAGIGNEKLFF. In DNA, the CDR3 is TGCGCCAGCAGCAGCGCAGGGATTGGAAATGAAAAACTGTTTTTT.